Listed here are 16 T cell receptor beta chains from one sample, sequenced in a study of blood T cells in healthy people across ages. Sample-barcoded 5' priming and a J-beta primer mix drove a second PCR of roughly 6 to 12 cycles. Each CDR3 protein is one row after TCRdb ran MiXCR on the 5' RACE reads. The table has 1.5 million to 2 million distinct CDR3 sequences, roughly 28% seen once. The sequencing input was blood. These receptors all stem from a woman in her thirties in good health.

This clonotype has just a few counts. CDR3 protein: CASSPTPRGFAEFF. CDR3 DNA sequence: TGTGCCAGCAGCCCAACCCCACGGGGGTTTGCGGAGTTCTTC. The chain is built from TRBV7-9 and TRBJ2-1, with D possibly TRBD2 on 6 matching bases. Germline CDR1 and CDR2: SEHNR and FQNEAQ (reference sequence). This CDR3 region has 14 residues. V lost 5 bases to trimming and J lost 14 bases, with 22 bases between them.

The V gene is TRBV18, the J gene TRBJ1-3, with 9 bases that match TRBD1. The CDR3 length is 16 residues. The J segment lost 4 bases and the V segment lost 3 bases, leaving 7 bases of the junction unmatched. In germline, CDR1 is KGHSH, CDR2 LQKENI. The CDR3 loop reads CASSPQGQGGGNTIYF. As DNA, the CDR3 is TGTGCCAGCTCACCGCAGGGACAGGGTGGAGGAAACACCATATATTTT.

This chain uses TRBV29-1 with TRBJ2-3; the match to TRBD2 covers 14 bases. J lost 5 bases, V lost 8 bases, and 6 bases had no gene match. The CDR3 runs 14 residues. The germline gives CDR1 SQVTM, CDR2 ANQGSEA. In DNA form, the CDR3 reads TGCAGCAGCGGACTAGCGGGGGGTGTAGATACGCAGTATTTT. Encoded protein: CSSGLAGGVDTQYF.

Concerning this clonotype itself: Compared with germline, one end of the junction differs, possibly owing to a read error. The J gene is TRBJ1-1, the V gene TRBV12-3 or TRBV12-4, with no clear D. The CDR3 totals 15 residues. In DNA form, the CDR3 reads TGTGCCAGCAGTTTCTCGTCATCTCTCCCCACTCAAGCTTTCTTT. Residues: CASSFSSSLPTQAFF.

This chain uses TRBV6-6 with TRBJ1-2; D possibly corresponds to TRBD1 (5 bases). Germline V gene data show CDR1 as MNHNY and CDR2 as SVGAGI (reference sequence). The length of the CDR3 is 15 residues. Trimming left V 4 bases short and J 6 bases short, with 18 bases between. The CDR3 bases are TGTGCCAGCAGTTTCACTAGGGACGTTGGTGATGGCTACACCTTC. Its protein product is CASSFTRDVGDGYTF.

A few counts support this clonotype. The V call is TRBV20-1, the J call TRBJ2-1; either TRBD1 or TRBD2 may supply D (5 bases each). The CDR3 spans 15 residues. Germline CDR1 is DFQATT and CDR2 is SNEGSKA (reference sequence). V gave up 7 bases and J gave up 8 bases, with 24 bases separating them. CDR3 region: CSVRPSGKGMDEQFF. In DNA form, the CDR3 reads TGCAGTGTCAGACCCAGCGGAAAGGGGATGGATGAGCAGTTCTTC.

This clonotype was seen a few times. The chain is built from TRBV4-1 and TRBJ2-1, with D unclear. Per germline, CDR1 MGHRA and CDR2 YSYEKL. CDR3 length: 14 residues. Trimming took off 2 bases at V and 5 bases at J, with 10 bases between the two ends. CDR3 amino acids: CASSQSQPDNEQFF. CDR3 DNA: TGCGCCAGCAGCCAATCCCAACCTGACAATGAGCAGTTCTTC.

The sample holds many counts of this clonotype. The chain carries TRBV6-1 and TRBJ2-7; 10 bases fit TRBD2. CDR3 length equals 18 residues. Germline trimming cut 5 bases from V and 2 bases from J; bases unmatched to any gene: 15. The germline V gene encodes CDR1 MNHNS and CDR2 SASEGT. CDR3 bases: TGTGCCAGCAGTCCGGGACTAGCGAGCGCCCTCACTACCTACGAGCAGTACTTC. Translating gives CASSPGLASALTTYEQYF.

DNA for the CDR3: TGTGCCTGCGGGACCGTCGTTCCCGAGCAGTACTTC. Protein product: CACGTVVPEQYF. V and J are TRBV21-1 and TRBJ2-7; no check of the table's D call, TRBD1, against the DNA was made. TRBV21-1 is a listed pseudogene. The CDR3 loop spans 12 amino acids.

This clonotype has at least ten counts. The rearrangement joins TRBV29-1 to TRBJ2-7; D is ambiguous. The V end lost 2 bases, the J end lost 4 bases, and 15 bases lay between the germline ends. The CDR3 contains 14 residues. CDR1 is SQVTM, CDR2 ANQGSEA, per germline. The CDR3 loop reads CSVELSDNPYEQYF. The CDR3, as DNA: TGCAGCGTTGAATTGAGCGACAACCCGTACGAGCAGTACTTC.

This clonotype was recorded only once. The rearrangement joins TRBV7-9 to TRBJ1-1; D is ambiguous. This CDR3 has 14 amino acids. Germline V lookup: CDR1 SEHNR, CDR2 FQNEAQ (reference sequence). The germline V and J ends were trimmed by 7 bases and 5 bases, with 17 bases remaining between them. CDR3 bases: TGTGCCAGCACCGTCCCCACCGGGAGGACTGAAGCTTTCTTT. Translation: CASTVPTGRTEAFF.

V usage is TRBV3-1 and J usage is TRBJ1-6; tentatively, D is TRBD1 (5 bases). Trimming left V 1 base short and J 10 bases short, with 17 bases between. The CDR3 has 16 amino acids. The V gene's germline CDR1 is LGHDT and CDR2 YNNKEL (reference sequence). The CDR3 DNA follows: TGTGCCAGCAGCCAAGGAGCTGCGGGGGGTCAATCACCCCTCCACTTT. It codes for CASSQGAAGGQSPLHF.

This sequence joins TRBV21-1 and TRBJ2-7; the table's D call of TRBD2 was not tested on the DNA. TRBV21-1 is reported as a pseudogene. CDR3 length: 14 residues. CDR3 sequence (DNA): TGTGCCAGCGGGGCGAAGCGGGAGACCTACGAGCAGTACTTC. It yields the protein CASGAKRETYEQYF.

This chain connects TRBV10-2 to TRBJ2-2, with D possibly being TRBD1 (7 bases). Between the trimmed V and J ends, which lost 5 bases and 6 bases, there was a span of 13 bases. CDR1 WSHSY and CDR2 SAAADI come from the germline V gene. The CDR3 loop spans 14 amino acids. In DNA, the CDR3 is TGCGCCAGCAGTCCCACAGGGGAGGCCGGGGAGCTGTTTTTT. This codes for CASSPTGEAGELFF.

To note about this clonotype: This clone may be a read error of a much larger clone one base away. The chain is built from TRBV7-9 and TRBJ2-5, with no clear D. CDR3 length: 13 amino acids. V dropped 5 bases and J dropped 11 bases, with 18 bases sitting between them. The V gene's germline CDR1 is SEHNR and CDR2 FQNEAQ (reference sequence). CDR3 region: CASSPMGWDEQYF. DNA for the CDR3: TGTGCCAGCAGCCCGATGGGGTGGGATGAGCAGTACTTC.

J is TRBJ1-2 and V is TRBV12-3 or TRBV12-4; TRBD1 agrees at 12 bases. The CDR3 spans 17 residues. V shed 6 bases and J 6 bases; nucleotides not matched to a gene: 14. The CDR3 protein is CASSRNPPGQGANGYTF. Written as DNA, the CDR3 is TGTGCCAGCAGCCGAAATCCTCCGGGACAGGGGGCGAATGGCTACACCTTC.